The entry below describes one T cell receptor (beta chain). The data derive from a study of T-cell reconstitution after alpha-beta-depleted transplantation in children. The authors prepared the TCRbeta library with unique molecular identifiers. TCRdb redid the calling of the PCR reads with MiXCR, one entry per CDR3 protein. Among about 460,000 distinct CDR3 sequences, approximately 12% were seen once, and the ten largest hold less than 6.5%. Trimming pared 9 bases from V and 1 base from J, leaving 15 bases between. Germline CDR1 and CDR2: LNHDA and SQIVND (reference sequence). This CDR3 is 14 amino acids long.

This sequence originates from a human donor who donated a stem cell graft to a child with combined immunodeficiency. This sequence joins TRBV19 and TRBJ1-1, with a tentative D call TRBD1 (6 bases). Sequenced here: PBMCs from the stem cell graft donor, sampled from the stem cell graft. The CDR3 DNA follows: TGTGCCAGCCTAGTTATGGACAGGAACACTGAAGCTTTCTTT. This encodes CASLVMDRNTEAFF.